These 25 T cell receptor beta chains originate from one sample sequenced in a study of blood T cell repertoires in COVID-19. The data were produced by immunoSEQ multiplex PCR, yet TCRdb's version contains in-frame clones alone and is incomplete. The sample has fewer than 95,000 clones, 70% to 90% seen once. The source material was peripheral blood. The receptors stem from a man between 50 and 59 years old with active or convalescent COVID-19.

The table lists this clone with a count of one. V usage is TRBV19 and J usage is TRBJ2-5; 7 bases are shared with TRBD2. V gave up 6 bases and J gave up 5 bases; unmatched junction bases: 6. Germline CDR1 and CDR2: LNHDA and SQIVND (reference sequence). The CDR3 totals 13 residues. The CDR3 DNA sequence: TGTGCCAGTAGCCCTAACGGGGGGGAGACCCAGTACTTC. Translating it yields CASSPNGGETQYF.

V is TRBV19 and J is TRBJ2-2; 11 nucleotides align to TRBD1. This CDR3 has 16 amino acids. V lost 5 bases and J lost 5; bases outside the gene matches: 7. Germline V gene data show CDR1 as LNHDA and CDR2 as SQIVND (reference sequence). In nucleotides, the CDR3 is TGTGCCAGTAGTCTTGGACAGGGGGCATCGACCGGGGAGCTGTTTTTT. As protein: CASSLGQGASTGELFF. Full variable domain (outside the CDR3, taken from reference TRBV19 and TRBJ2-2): DGGITQSPKYLFRKEGQNVTLSCEQNLNHDAMYWYRQDPGQGLRLIYYSQIVNDFQKGDIAEGYSVSREKKESFPLTVTSAQKNPTAFYLCASSLGQGASTGELFFGEGSRLTVL.

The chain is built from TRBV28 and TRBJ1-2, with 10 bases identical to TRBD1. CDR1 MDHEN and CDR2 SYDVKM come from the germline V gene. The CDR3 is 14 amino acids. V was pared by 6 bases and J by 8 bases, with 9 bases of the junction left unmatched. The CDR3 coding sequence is TGTGCCAGCAGCCCCTCGGGACAGGGGCTGGGCTACACCTTC. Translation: CASSPSGQGLGYTF.

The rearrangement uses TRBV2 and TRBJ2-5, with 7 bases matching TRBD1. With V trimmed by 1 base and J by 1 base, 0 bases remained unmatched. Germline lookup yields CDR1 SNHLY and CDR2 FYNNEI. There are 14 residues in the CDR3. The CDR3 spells CASSEGDSQETQYF. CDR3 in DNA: TGTGCCAGCAGTGAAGGGGACAGCCAAGAGACCCAGTACTTC.

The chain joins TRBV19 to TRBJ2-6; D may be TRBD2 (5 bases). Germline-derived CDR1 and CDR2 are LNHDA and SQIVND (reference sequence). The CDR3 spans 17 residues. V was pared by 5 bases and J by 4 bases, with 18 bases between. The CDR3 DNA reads TGTGCCAGTAGTGGAGGAAACCCGGGCCAGGGGGCCAACGTCCTGACTTTC. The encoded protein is CASSGGNPGQGANVLTF.

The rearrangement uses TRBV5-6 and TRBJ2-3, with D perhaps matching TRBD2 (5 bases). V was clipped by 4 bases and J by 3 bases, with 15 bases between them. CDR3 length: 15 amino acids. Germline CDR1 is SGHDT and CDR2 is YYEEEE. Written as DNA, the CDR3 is TGTGCCAGCAGCCAAAGTTTCAGAGGGACAGATACGCAGTATTTT. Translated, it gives CASSQSFRGTDTQYF.

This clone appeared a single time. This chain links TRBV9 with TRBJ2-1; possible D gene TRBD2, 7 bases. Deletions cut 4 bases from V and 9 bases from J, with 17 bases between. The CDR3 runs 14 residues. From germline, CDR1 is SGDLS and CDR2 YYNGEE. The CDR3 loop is CASSRTSEGGEQFF. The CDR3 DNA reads TGTGCCAGCAGCCGTACTAGCGAGGGGGGTGAGCAGTTCTTC. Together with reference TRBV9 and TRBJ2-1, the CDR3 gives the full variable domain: DSGVTQTPKHLITATGQRVTLRCSPRSGDLSVYWYQQSLDQGLQFLIQYYNGEERAKGNILERFSAQQFPDLHSELNLSSLELGDSALYFCASSRTSEGGEQFFGPGTRLTVL.

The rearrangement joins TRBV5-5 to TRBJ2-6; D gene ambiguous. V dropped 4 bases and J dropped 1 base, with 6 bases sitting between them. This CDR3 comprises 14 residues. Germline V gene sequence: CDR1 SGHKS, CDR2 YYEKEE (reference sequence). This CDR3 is CASSHVSGANVLTF. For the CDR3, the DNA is TGTGCCAGCAGCCATGTGTCTGGGGCCAACGTCCTGACTTTC.

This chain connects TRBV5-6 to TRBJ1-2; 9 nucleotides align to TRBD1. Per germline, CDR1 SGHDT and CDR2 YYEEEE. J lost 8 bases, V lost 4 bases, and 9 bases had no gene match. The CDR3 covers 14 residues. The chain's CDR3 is CASSLRGTGRGYTF. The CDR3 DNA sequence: TGTGCCAGCAGCCTAAGAGGGACAGGGAGGGGCTACACCTTC.

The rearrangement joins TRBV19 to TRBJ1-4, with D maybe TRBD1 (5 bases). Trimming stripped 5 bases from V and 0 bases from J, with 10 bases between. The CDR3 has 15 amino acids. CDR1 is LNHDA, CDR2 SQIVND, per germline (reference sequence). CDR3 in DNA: TGTGCCAGTAGTTCGCAGACAGCAACTAATGAAAAACTGTTTTTT. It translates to CASSSQTATNEKLFF.

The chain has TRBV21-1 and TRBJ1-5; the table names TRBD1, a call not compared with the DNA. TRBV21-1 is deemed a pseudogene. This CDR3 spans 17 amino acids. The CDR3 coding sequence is TGTGCCAGCAGCAAATGGGGCAGGGGCGGTAGCAATCAGCCCCAGCATTTT. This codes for CASSKWGRGGSNQPQHF.

CDR3 in DNA: TGTGCCCGACTTCGGTACCTTAATGAAAAACTGTTTTTT. Its translation is CARLRYLNEKLFF. The V call is TRBV27, the J call TRBJ1-4, with D unclear. Deletions cut 11 bases from V and 4 bases from J, with 14 bases between. Germline V gives CDR1 MNHEY, CDR2 SMNVEV (reference sequence). This CDR3 is built from 13 residues.

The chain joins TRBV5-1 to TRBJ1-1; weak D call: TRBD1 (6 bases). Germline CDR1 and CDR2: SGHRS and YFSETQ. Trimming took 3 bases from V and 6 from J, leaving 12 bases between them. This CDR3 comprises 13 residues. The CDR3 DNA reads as TGCGCCAGCAGCTGGAAACAGGGCTCTGAAGCTTTCTTT. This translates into CASSWKQGSEAFF.

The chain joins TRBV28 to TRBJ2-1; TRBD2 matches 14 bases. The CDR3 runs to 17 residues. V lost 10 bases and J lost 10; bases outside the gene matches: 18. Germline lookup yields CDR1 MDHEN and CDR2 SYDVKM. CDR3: CATAIPGLAGGRKEQFF. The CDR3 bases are TGTGCCACCGCCATCCCCGGACTAGCGGGAGGAAGAAAGGAGCAGTTCTTC. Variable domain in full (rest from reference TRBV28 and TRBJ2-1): DVKVTQSSRYLVKRTGEKVFLECVQDMDHENMFWYRQDPGLGLRLIYFSYDVKMKEKGDIPEGYSVSREKKERFSLILESASTNQTSMYLCATAIPGLAGGRKEQFFGPGTRLTVL.

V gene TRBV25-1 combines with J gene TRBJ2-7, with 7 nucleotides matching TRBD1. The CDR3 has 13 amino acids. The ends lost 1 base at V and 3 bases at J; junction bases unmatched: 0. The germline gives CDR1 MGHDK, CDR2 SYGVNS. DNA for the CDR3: TGTGCCAGCAGTGAATCAGGGGGCTACGAGCAGTACTTC. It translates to CASSESGGYEQYF.

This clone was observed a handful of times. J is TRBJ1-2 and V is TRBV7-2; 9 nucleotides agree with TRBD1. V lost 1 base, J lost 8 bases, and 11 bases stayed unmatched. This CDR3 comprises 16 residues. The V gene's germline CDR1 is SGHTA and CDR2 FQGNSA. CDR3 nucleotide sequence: TGTGCCAGCAGCTTAGTGGGGGGGGGACAGGGTACCGGCTACACCTTC. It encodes CASSLVGGGQGTGYTF.

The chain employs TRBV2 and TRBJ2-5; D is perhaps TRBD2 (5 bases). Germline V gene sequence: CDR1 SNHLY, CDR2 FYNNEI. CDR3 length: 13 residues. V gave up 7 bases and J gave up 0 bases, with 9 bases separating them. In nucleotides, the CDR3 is TGTGCCAGCAACTTCGGGGACCAAGAGACCCAGTACTTC. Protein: CASNFGDQETQYF.

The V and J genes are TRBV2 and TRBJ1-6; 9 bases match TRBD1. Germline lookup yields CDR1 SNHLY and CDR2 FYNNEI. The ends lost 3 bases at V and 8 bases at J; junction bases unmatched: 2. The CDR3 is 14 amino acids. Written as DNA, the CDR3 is TGTGCCAGCAGTGACAGACAGGGGGATTCACCCCTCCACTTT. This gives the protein CASSDRQGDSPLHF. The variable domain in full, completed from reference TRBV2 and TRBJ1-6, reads EPEVTQTPSHQVTQMGQEVILRCVPISNHLYFYWYRQILGQKVEFLVSFYNNEISEKSEIFDDQFSVERPDGSNFTLKIRSTKLEDSAMYFCASSDRQGDSPLHFGNGTRLTVT.

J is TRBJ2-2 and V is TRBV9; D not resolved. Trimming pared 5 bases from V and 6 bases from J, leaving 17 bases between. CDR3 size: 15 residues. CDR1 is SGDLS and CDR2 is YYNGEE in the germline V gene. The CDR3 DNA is TGTGCCAGCAGTGCCTGGCGGATTACCTCCGGGGAGCTGTTTTTT. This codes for CASSAWRITSGELFF.

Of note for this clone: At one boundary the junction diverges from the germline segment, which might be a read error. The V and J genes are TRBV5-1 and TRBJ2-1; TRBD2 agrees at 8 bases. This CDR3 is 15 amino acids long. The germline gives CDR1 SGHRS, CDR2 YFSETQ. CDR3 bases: TGCGCCAGCAGATTGGCCGGGACTAGTGGCTATGAGCAGTTCTTC. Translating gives CASRLAGTSGYEQFF. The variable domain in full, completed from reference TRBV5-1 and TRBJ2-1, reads KAGVTQTPRYLIKTRGQQVTLSCSPISGHRSVSWYQQTPGQGLQFLFEYFSETQRNKGNFPGRFSGRQFSNSRSEMNVSTLELGDSALYLCASRLAGTSGYEQFFGPGTRLTVL.

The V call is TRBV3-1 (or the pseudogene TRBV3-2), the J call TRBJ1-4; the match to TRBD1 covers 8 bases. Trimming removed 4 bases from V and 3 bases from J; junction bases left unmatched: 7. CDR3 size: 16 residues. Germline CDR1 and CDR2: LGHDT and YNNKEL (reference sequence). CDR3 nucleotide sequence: TGTGCCAGCAGCCTGAGTATGGACAGGGCTAATGAAAAACTGTTTTTT. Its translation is CASSLSMDRANEKLFF.

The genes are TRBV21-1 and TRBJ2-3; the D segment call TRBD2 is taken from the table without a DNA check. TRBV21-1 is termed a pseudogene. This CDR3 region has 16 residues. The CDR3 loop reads CASSKGAGGPSDTQYF. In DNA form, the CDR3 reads TGTGCCAGCAGCAAAGGAGCGGGAGGGCCTTCAGATACGCAGTATTTT.

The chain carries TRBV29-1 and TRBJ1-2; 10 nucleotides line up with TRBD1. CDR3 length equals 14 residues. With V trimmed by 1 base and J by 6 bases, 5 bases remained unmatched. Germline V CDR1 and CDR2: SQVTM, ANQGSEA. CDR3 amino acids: CSVEGTGGVNGYTF. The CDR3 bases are TGCAGCGTTGAAGGGACAGGGGGAGTCAATGGCTACACCTTC.

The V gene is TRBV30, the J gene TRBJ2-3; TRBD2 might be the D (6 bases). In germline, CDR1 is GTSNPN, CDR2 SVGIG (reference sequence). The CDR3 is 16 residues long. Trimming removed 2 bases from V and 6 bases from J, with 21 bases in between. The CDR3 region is CAWSPMSFSGADTQYF. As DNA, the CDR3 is TGTGCCTGGAGTCCCATGAGTTTTAGCGGTGCGGATACGCAGTATTTT.

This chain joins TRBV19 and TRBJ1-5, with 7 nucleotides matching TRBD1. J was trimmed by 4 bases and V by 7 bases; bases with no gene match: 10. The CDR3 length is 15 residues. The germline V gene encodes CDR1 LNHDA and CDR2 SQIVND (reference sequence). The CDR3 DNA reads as TGTGCCAGTAAAAGGGACAGTAATGGGAATCAGCCCCAGCATTTT. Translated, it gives CASKRDSNGNQPQHF.